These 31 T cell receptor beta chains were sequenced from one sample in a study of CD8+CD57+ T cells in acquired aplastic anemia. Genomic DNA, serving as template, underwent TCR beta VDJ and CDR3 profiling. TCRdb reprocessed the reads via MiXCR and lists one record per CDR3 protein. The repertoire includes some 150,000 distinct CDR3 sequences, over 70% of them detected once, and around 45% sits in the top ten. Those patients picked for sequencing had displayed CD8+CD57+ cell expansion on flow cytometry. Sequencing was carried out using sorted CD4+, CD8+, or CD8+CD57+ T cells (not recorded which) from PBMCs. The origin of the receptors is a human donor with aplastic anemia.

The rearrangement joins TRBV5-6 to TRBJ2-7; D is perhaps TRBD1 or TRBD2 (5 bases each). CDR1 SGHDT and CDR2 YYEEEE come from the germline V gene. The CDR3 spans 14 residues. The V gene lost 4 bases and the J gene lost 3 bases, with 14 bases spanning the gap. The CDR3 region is CASSLGGGYYEQYF. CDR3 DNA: TGTGCCAGCAGCCTGGGTGGGGGATACTACGAGCAGTACTTC.

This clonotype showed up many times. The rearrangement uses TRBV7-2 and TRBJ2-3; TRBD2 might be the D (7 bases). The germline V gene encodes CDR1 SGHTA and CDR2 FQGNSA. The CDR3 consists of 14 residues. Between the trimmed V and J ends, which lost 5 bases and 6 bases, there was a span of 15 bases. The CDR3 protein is CASSPLRGADTQYF. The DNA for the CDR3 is TGTGCCAGCAGCCCCCTCCGGGGGGCGGATACGCAGTATTTT.

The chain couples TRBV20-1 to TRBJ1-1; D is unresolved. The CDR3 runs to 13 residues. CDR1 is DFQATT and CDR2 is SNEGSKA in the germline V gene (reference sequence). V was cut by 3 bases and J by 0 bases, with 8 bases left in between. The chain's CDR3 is CSASGIMNTEAFF. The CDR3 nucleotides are TGCAGTGCTAGTGGAATAATGAACACTGAAGCTTTCTTT.

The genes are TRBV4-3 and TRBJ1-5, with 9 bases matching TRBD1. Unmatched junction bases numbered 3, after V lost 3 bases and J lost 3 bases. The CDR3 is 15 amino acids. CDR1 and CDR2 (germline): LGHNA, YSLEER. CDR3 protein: CASSHGTGINQPQHF. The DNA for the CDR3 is TGCGCCAGCAGCCACGGGACAGGGATCAATCAGCCCCAGCATTTT.

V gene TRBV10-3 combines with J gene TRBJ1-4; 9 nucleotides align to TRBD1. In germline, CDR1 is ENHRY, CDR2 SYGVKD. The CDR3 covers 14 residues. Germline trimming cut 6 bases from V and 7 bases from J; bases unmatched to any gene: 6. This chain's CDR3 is CAIRPGQGVEKLFF. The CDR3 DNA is TGTGCCATCAGACCGGGACAGGGTGTTGAAAAACTGTTTTTT.

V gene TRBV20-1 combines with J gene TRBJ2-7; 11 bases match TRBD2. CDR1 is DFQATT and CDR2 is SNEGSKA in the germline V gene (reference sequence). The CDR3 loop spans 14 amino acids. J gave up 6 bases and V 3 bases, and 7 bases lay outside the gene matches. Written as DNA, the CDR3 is TGCAGTGCTAGGGACTCTAGCGGGGGGCCCGAGCAGTACTTC. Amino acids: CSARDSSGGPEQYF.

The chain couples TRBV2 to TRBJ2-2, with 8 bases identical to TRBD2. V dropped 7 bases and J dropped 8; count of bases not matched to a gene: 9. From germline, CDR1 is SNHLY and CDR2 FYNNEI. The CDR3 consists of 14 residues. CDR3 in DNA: TGTGCCAGCACGACGGGGGGGGAAGCGGGGGAGCTGTTTTTT. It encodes CASTTGGEAGELFF.

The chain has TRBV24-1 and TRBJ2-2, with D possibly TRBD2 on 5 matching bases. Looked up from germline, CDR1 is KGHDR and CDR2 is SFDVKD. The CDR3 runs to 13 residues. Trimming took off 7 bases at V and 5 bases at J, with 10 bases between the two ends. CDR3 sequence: CATRARETGELFF. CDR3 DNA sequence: TGTGCCACCAGAGCGAGGGAGACCGGGGAGCTGTTTTTT.

This CDR3 is CASSLVRMNTEAFF. The CDR3 DNA reads TGCGCCAGCAGCTTGGTTCGGATGAACACTGAAGCTTTCTTT. The V gene is TRBV5-1, the J gene TRBJ1-1; D is uncertain. Germline V gives CDR1 SGHRS, CDR2 YFSETQ. Trimming stripped 0 bases from V and 0 bases from J, with 6 bases between. The CDR3 has 14 amino acids.

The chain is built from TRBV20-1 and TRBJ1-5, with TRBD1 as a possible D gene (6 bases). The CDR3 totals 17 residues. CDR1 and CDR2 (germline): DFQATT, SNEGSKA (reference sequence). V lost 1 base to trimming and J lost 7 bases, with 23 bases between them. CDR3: CSARARQGPAGGQPQHF. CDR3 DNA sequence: TGCAGTGCTAGAGCGAGGCAGGGGCCAGCTGGTGGACAGCCCCAGCATTTT.

The CDR3 DNA follows: TGTGCCACCAGCAGCTTAGGTCGTCGACTAGCGGGGGAAGGAGAGACCCAGTACTTC. This encodes CATSSLGRRLAGEGETQYF. This rearrangement joins TRBV15 to TRBJ2-5; TRBD2 matches 12 bases. CDR3 length equals 19 residues. Germline V CDR1 and CDR2: LNHNV, YYDKDF (reference sequence). The J segment lost 4 bases and the V segment lost 3 bases, leaving 15 bases of the junction unmatched.

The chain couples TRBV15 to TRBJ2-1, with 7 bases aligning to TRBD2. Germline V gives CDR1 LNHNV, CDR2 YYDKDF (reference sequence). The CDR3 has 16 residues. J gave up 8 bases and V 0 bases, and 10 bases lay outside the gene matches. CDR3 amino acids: CATSRDGDYRGYEQFF. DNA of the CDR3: TGTGCCACCAGCAGAGATGGGGACTATCGGGGTTATGAGCAGTTCTTC.

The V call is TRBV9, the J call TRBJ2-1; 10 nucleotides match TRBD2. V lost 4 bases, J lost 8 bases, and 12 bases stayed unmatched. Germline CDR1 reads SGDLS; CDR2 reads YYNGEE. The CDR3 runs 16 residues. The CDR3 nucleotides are TGTGCCAGCAGCTCCACAGACCTAGCGGGAGTCCATGAGCAGTTCTTC. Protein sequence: CASSSTDLAGVHEQFF.

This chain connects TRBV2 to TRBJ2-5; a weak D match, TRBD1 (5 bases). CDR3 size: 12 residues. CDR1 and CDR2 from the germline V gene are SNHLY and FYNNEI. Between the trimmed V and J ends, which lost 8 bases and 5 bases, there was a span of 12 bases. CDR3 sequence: CASQGSGETQYF. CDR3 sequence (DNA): TGTGCCAGCCAGGGTTCTGGCGAGACCCAGTACTTC.

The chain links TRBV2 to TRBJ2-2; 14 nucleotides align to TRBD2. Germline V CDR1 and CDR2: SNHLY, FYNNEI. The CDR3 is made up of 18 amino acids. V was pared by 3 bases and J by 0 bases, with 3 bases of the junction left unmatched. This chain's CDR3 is CASSEGLAGVANTGELFF. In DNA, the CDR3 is TGTGCCAGCAGTGAGGGACTAGCGGGAGTCGCGAACACCGGGGAGCTGTTTTTT. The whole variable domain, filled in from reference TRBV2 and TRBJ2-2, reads EPEVTQTPSHQVTQMGQEVILRCVPISNHLYFYWYRQILGQKVEFLVSFYNNEISEKSEIFDDQFSVERPDGSNFTLKIRSTKLEDSAMYFCASSEGLAGVANTGELFFGEGSRLTVL.

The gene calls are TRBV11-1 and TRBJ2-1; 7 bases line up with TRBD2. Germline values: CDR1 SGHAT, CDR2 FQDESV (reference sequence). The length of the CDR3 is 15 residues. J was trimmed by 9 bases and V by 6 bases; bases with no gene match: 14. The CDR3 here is CASSLRAGDVTEQFF. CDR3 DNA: TGTGCCAGCAGTTTAAGGGCGGGAGACGTCACTGAGCAGTTCTTC.

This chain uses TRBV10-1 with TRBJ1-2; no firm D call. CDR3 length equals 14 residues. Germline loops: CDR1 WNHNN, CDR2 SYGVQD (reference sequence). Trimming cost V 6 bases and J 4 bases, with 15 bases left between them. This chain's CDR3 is CASRGQQSSYGYTF. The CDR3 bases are TGCGCCAGCAGAGGTCAACAGAGTTCCTATGGCTACACCTTC.

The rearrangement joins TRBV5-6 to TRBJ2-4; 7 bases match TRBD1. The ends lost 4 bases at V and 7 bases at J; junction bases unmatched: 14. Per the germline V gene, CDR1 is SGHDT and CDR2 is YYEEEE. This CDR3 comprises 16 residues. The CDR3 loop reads CASSPRQGGSINIQYF. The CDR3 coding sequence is TGTGCCAGCAGCCCGAGACAGGGTGGATCCATCAACATTCAGTACTTC.

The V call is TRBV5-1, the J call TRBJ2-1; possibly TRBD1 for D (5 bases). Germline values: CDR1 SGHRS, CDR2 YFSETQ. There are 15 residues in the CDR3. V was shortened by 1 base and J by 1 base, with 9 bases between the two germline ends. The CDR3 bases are TGCGCCAGCAGCTTGACGCAGGGATCCTACAATGAGCAGTTCTTC. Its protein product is CASSLTQGSYNEQFF.

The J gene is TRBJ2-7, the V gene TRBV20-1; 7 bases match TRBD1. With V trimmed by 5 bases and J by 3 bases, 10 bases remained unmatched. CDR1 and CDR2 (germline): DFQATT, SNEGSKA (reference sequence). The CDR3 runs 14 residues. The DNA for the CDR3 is TGCAGTGCTCCGAACCGGGACAGACTCTACGAGCAGTACTTC. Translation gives CSAPNRDRLYEQYF.

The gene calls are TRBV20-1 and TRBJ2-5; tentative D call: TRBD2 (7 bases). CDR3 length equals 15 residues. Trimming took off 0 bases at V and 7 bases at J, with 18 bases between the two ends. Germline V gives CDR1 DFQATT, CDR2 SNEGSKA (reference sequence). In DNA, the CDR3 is TGCAGTGCTAGAGATCCGGGGGGCCCTGACAGGACCCAGTACTTC. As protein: CSARDPGGPDRTQYF.

CDR3 in amino acids: CASSLANGLYEQYF. The CDR3 coding sequence is TGTGCCAGCAGCTTAGCTAATGGCCTTTACGAGCAGTACTTC. The gene calls are TRBV7-3 and TRBJ2-7; D is ambiguous. The length of the CDR3 is 14 residues. The V and J ends lost 2 bases and 4 bases respectively, with 12 bases between them. Germline CDR1 is SGHTA and CDR2 is FQGTGA.

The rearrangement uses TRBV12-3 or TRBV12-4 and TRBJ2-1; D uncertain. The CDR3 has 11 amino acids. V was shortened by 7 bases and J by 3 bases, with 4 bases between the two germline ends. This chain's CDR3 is CASKGYNEQFF. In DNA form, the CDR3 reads TGTGCCAGCAAGGGCTACAATGAGCAGTTCTTC.

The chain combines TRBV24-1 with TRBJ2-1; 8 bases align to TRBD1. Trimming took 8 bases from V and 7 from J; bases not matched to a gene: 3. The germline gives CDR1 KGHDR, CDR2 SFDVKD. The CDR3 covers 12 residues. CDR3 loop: CATKDRANEQFF. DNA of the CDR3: TGTGCCACCAAGGACAGGGCAAATGAGCAGTTCTTC.

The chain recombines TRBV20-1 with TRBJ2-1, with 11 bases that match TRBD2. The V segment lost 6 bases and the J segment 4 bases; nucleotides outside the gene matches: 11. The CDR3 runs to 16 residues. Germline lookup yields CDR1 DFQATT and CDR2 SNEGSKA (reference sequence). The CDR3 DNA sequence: TGCAGTGCACCTTCTAGCGGGAGGACTTCTTACAATGAGCAGTTCTTC. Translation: CSAPSSGRTSYNEQFF.

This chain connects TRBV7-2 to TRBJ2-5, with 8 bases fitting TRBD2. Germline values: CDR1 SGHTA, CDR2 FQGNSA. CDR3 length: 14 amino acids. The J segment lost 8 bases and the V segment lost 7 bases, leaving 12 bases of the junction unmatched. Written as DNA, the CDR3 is TGTGCCAGCACCACCGGGACTAGAGCCACCACCCAGTACTTC. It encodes CASTTGTRATTQYF.

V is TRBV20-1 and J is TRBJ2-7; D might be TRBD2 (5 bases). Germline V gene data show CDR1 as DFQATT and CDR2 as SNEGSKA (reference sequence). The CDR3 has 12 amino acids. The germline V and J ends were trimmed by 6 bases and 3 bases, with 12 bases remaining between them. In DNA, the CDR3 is TGCAGTGCGCGATTGACTAACTACGAGCAGTACTTC. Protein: CSARLTNYEQYF.

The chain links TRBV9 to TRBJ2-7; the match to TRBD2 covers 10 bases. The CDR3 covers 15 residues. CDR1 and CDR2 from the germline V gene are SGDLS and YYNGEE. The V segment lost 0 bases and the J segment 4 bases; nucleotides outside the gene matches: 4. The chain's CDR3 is CASSVGSGGRYEQYF. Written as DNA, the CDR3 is TGTGCCAGCAGCGTAGGTAGCGGGGGGAGGTACGAGCAGTACTTC.

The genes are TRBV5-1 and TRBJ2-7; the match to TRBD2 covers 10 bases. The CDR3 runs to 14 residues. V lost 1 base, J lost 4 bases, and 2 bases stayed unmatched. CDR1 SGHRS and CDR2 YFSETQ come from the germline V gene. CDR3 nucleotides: TGCGCCAGCAGCTTGCAACTAGCGGGGTACGAGCAGTACTTC. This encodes CASSLQLAGYEQYF. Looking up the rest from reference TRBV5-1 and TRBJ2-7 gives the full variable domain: KAGVTQTPRYLIKTRGQQVTLSCSPISGHRSVSWYQQTPGQGLQFLFEYFSETQRNKGNFPGRFSGRQFSNSRSEMNVSTLELGDSALYLCASSLQLAGYEQYFGPGTRLTVT.

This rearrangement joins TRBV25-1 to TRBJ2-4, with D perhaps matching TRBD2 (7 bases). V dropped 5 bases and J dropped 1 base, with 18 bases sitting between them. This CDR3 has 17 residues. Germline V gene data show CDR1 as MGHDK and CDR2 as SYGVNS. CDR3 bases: TGTGCCAGCAGTCCCCATATGGGGGGGCCGGCCAAAAACATTCAGTACTTC. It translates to CASSPHMGGPAKNIQYF.

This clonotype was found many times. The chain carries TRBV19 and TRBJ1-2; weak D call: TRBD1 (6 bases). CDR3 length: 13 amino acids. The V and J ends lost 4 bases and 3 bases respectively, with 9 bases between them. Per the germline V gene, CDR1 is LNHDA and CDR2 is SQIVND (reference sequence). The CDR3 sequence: CASSNPGDYGYTF. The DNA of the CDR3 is TGTGCCAGTAGTAATCCAGGGGACTATGGCTACACCTTC. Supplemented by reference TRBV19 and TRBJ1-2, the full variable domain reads DGGITQSPKYLFRKEGQNVTLSCEQNLNHDAMYWYRQDPGQGLRLIYYSQIVNDFQKGDIAEGYSVSREKKESFPLTVTSAQKNPTAFYLCASSNPGDYGYTFGSGTRLTVV.